The present entry profiles one T cell receptor beta chain with its context. Its target is not known. TCRdb itself ran the 5' RACE reads through MiXCR, one entry per CDR3 protein. Of 35,000 to 55,000 distinct CDR3 sequences listed, 22% are singletons. Trimming took off 0 bases at V and 9 bases at J, with 11 bases between the two ends. The CDR3 spans 13 residues. CDR1 is SGHDN and CDR2 is FVKESK in the germline V gene. Treg sorting used a CD4+CD25+CD127-/low gate. The study's findings and limits: Tumor Treg TCRs overlapped most with tumor naive CD4+ cells. In terms of TCR gene usage, tumor memory CD4+ T cells clustered together with blood and lymph node memory CD4+ cells, as well as with lymph node naive CD4+ cells. Whole repertoires were not studied in the larger cohort, only one V-J beta rearrangement.

The V call is TRBV14, the J call TRBJ2-5; tentatively, D is TRBD2 (5 bases). The specimen was Tregs sorted from a lymph node. This TCR came from a female donor with breast cancer. CDR3 in DNA: TGTGCCAGCAGCCAAGATGGTGCGGAGGCCCAGTACTTC. This codes for CASSQDGAEAQYF.